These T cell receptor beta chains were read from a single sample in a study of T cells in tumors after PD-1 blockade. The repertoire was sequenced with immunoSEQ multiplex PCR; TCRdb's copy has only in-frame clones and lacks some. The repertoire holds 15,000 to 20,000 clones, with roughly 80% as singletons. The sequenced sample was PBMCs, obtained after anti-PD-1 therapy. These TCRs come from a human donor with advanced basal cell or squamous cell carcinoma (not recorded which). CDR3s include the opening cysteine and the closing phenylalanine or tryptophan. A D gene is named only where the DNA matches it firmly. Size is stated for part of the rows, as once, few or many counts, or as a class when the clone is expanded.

CDR3 protein: CASSLGRLRVEQFF
CDR3 DNA: TGTGCCAGCAGCTTAGGCAGGTTGAGGGTGGAGCAGTTCTTC
clone size: hyperexpanded
D gene: .
J gene: TRBJ2-1
V gene: TRBV5-8

CDR3 protein: CASSLETGRDEQYF
CDR3 DNA: TGCGCCAGCAGCCTAGAGACAGGGAGAGACGAGCAGTACTTC
clone size: once
D gene: TRBD1
J gene: TRBJ2-7
V gene: TRBV5-1

CDR3 protein: CASRDRGGETQYF
CDR3 DNA: TGTGCCAGCAGGGATCGGGGGGGGGAGACCCAGTACTTC
clone size: .
D gene: TRBD2
J gene: TRBJ2-5
V gene: TRBV28

CDR3 protein: CASSLVQGNYGYTF
CDR3 DNA: TGTGCCAGCAGCTTGGTCCAGGGAAACTATGGCTACACCTTC
clone size: .
D gene: .
J gene: TRBJ1-2
V gene: TRBV5-6

CDR3 protein: CASSIWRDSKPNGYTF
CDR3 DNA: TGTGCCAGTAGTATATGGCGAGACTCAAAGCCGAATGGCTACACCTTC
clone size: .
D gene: .
J gene: TRBJ1-2
V gene: TRBV19

CDR3 protein: CASSLDASNTGELFF
CDR3 DNA: TGTGCCAGCAGTTTGGACGCTTCGAACACCGGGGAGCTGTTTTTT
clone size: few
D gene: .
J gene: TRBJ2-2
V gene: TRBV2

CDR3 protein: CATSRVYGLGEQFF
CDR3 DNA: TGTGCCACCAGCAGAGTCTATGGGTTGGGTGAGCAGTTCTTC
clone size: .
D gene: .
J gene: TRBJ2-1
V gene: TRBV15

CDR3 protein: CASSVLQDRPGSPYTF
CDR3 DNA: TGTGCCAGCAGTGTACTCCAAGACAGGCCTGGCTCCCCCTACACCTTC
clone size: .
D gene: .
J gene: TRBJ1-2
V gene: TRBV6-1

CDR3 protein: CASSLGGSKNNEQFF
CDR3 DNA: TGTGCCAGCAGCTTAGGGGGGAGCAAAAACAATGAGCAGTTCTTC
clone size: .
D gene: .
J gene: TRBJ2-1
V gene: TRBV7-9

CDR3 protein: CASSPDRGIEYEQYF
CDR3 DNA: TGTGCCAGCAGTCCGGACAGGGGGATTGAGTACGAGCAGTACTTC
clone size: .
D gene: TRBD1
J gene: TRBJ2-7
V gene: TRBV6-5

CDR3 protein: CASSKVASGDYNTGELFF
CDR3 DNA: TGTGCCAGCAGCAAAGTCGCTAGCGGAGACTATAACACCGGGGAGCTGTTTTTT
clone size: .
D gene: .
J gene: TRBJ2-2
V gene: TRBV21-1

CDR3 protein: CASSLLFGSNQPQHF
CDR3 DNA: TGTGCCAGCAGTCTGTTGTTCGGTAGCAATCAGCCCCAGCATTTT
clone size: .
D gene: .
J gene: TRBJ1-5
V gene: TRBV28

CDR3 protein: CASSQETGRQYF
CDR3 DNA: TGTGCCAGCAGCCAAGAGACAGGGCGTCAGTACTTC
clone size: .
D gene: TRBD1
J gene: TRBJ2-4
V gene: TRBV3-1/TRBV3-2

CDR3 protein: CASSRQASYEQYF
CDR3 DNA: TGTGCCAGCAGCCGACAGGCCTCCTACGAGCAGTACTTC
clone size: .
D gene: .
J gene: TRBJ2-7
V gene: TRBV11-3

CDR3 protein: CASSPPGRLLAEAFF
CDR3 DNA: TGTGCCAGCAGCCCCCCCGGCAGGCTTCTCGCTGAAGCTTTCTTT
clone size: .
D gene: .
J gene: TRBJ1-1
V gene: TRBV7-6

CDR3 protein: CASRPGTDTGELFF
CDR3 DNA: TGTGCCAGCCGCCCCGGGACTGACACCGGGGAGCTGTTTTTT
clone size: .
D gene: .
J gene: TRBJ2-2
V gene: TRBV7-3

CDR3 protein: CASSSAGLSGGSPLHF
CDR3 DNA: TGTGCCAGCAGTTCCGCCGGGTTGTCAGGAGGGTCACCCCTCCACTTT
clone size: once
D gene: .
J gene: TRBJ1-6
V gene: TRBV27

CDR3 protein: CASSLGYRAGTEAFF
CDR3 DNA: TGTGCCAGCAGCTTAGGGTACAGGGCGGGCACTGAAGCTTTCTTT
clone size: .
D gene: .
J gene: TRBJ1-1
V gene: TRBV13

CDR3 protein: CASSADRDAYGYTF
CDR3 DNA: TGTGCCAGCAGCGCGGACAGGGACGCCTATGGCTACACCTTC
clone size: .
D gene: TRBD1
J gene: TRBJ1-2
V gene: TRBV7-2

CDR3 protein: CASSGSSAPSPDTQYF
CDR3 DNA: TGTGCCAGCAGTGGCAGCTCGGCCCCTTCCCCAGATACGCAGTATTTT
clone size: .
D gene: .
J gene: TRBJ2-3
V gene: TRBV2